The sequence of this T cell receptor beta chain was determined in a study of T cells expressing NK-cell markers. Study-wide points: Whether expanded NKG2C+ T cell clones were HCMV specific stayed uncertain.

5'RACE template switching with UMIs produced the TCR beta cDNA. No DNA is given; TCRdb re-called the 5' RACE reads and lists each CDR3 protein once. This listing includes hundreds of thousands of distinct CDR3 sequences. Details on this clonotype: Antigen specificity is unknown.

The germline V gene has CDR1 KGHDR and CDR2 SFDVKD. CDR3 length: 16 amino acids. The rearrangement joins TRBV24-1 to TRBJ2-1. The sequence was obtained from a woman aged 18 to 75 in good health. Sample: blood T cells: a sorted CD56 or NKG2C T cell subset, CD4+ or CD8+ T cells, or bulk PBMC T cells (not recorded which). The CDR3 here is CATSDFEGSSYNEQFF.